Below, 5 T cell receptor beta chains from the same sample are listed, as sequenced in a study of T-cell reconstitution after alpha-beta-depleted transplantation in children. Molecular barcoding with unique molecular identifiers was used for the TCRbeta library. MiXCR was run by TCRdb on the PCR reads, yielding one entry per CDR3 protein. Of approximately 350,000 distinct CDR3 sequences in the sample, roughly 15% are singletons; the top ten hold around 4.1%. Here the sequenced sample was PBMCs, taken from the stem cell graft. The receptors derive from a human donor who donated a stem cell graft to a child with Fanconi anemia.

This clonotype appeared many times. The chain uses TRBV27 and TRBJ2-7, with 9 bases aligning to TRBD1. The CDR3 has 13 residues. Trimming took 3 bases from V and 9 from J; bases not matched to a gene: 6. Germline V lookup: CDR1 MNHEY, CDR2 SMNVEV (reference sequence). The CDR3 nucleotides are TGTGCCAGCAGTTTCAGACAGGGGGTTGTGCAGTACTTC. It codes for CASSFRQGVVQYF.

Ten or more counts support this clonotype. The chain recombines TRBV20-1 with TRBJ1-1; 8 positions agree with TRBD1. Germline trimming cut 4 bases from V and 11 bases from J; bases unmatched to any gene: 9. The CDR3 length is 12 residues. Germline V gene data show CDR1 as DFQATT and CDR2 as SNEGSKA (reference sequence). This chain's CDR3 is CSAMGQGAFAFF. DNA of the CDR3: TGCAGTGCTATGGGGCAGGGGGCATTTGCTTTCTTT.

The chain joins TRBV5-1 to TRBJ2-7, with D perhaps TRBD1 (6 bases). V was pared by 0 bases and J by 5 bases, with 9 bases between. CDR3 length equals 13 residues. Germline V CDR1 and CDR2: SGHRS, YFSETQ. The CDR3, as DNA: TGCGCCAGCAGCTTGGTAGGGGGAAACGAGCAGTACTTC. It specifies CASSLVGGNEQYF.

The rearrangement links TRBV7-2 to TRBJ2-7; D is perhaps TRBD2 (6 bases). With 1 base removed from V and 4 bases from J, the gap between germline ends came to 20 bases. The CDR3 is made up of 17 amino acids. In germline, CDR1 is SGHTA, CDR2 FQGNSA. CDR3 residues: CASSLVGGTSKEYEQYF. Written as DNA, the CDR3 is TGTGCCAGCAGCTTAGTCGGGGGTACTAGCAAAGAATACGAGCAGTACTTC.

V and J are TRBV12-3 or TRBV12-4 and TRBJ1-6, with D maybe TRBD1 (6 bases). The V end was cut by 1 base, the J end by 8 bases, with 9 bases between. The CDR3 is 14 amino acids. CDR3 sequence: CASSLEQGYSPLHF. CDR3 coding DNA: TGTGCCAGCAGTTTAGAACAGGGATATTCACCCCTCCACTTT.